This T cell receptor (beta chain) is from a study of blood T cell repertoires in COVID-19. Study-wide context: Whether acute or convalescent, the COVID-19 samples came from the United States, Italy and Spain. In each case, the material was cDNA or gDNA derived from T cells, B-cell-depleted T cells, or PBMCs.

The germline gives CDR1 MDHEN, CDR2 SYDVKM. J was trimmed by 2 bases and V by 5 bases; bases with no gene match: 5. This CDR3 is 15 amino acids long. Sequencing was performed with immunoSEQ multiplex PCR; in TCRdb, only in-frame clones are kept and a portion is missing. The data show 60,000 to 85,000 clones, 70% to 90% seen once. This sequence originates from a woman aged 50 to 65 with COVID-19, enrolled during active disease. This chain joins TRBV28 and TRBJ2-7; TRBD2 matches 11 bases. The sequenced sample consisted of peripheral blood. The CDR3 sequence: CASSLTLAGAYEQYF. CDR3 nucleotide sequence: TGTGCCAGCAGTCTCACACTAGCGGGAGCCTACGAGCAGTACTTC.